This record concerns one T cell receptor (beta chain) sequence. These data are taken from a study of blood T cell repertoires in COVID-19. Across the study: T cells, B-cell-depleted T cells, or PBMCs provided the cDNA or gDNA that served as material.

Those enrolled in Seattle joined during active infection and were followed longitudinally afterward. Germline CDR1 SGHRS, CDR2 YFSETQ. The CDR3 is 14 residues long. Trimming removed 1 base from V and 4 bases from J, with 11 bases in between. Authors' analysis steps: Amplification with reference gene primers provided the estimates of nucleated cell counts. TCRdb keeps only in-frame clones here, not all; method: immunoSEQ multiplex PCR. Clone size and V and J calls were adopted from that table, with D and trimming inferred from the DNA. The sample holds 440,000 or so clones, about nine tenths seen once.

This chain connects TRBV5-1 to TRBJ1-1, with D possibly TRBD1 on 6 matching bases. The clonotype originates from a woman aged 40 to 50 with COVID-19, enrolled during active disease. Sequencing was done on a sample of peripheral blood. As DNA, the CDR3 is TGCGCCAGCAGCTTGACAGGGTACGGCACTGAAGCTTTCTTT. Its translation is CASSLTGYGTEAFF.